What follows are 3 T cell receptor beta chains derived from one specimen sequenced in a study of blood T cells in healthy people across ages. With a J-beta primer mix and a sample-barcoded 5' primer, a second PCR ran about 6 to 11 cycles. MiXCR, run by TCRdb on the 5' RACE reads, gives a single entry per CDR3 protein. In the table there are over 950,000 distinct CDR3 sequences, 51% of which are singletons. The sample taken for sequencing was blood. Receptors were obtained from a woman aged 60 to 75 in good health.

This clonotype was seen repeatedly, ten times or more. In DNA, the CDR3 is TGTGCCAGCAGCAGGCCAGGGGGCCTTAATTCACCCCTCCACTTT. As protein: CASSRPGGLNSPLHF. The rearrangement joins TRBV25-1 to TRBJ1-6, with TRBD1 identical over 8 bases. The CDR3 consists of 15 residues. Germline assignment: CDR1 MGHDK and CDR2 SYGVNS. V shed 6 bases, J shed 6 bases, and the junction held 7 bases outside the gene matches.

The chain links TRBV7-9 to TRBJ2-3; D may be TRBD1 (5 bases). Germline CDR1 SEHNR, CDR2 FQNEAQ (reference sequence). The CDR3 has 13 residues. The V end was cut by 5 bases, the J end by 4 bases, with 10 bases between. The DNA of the CDR3 is TGTGCCAGCAGCAACCGACAGCCAGATACGCAGTATTTT. Residues: CASSNRQPDTQYF. Variable domain in full (rest from reference TRBV7-9 and TRBJ2-3): DTGVSQNPRHKITKRGQNVTFRCDPISEHNRLYWYRQTLGQGPEFLTYFQNEAQLEKSRLLSDRFSAERPKGSFSTLEIQRTEQGDSAMYLCASSNRQPDTQYFGPGTRLTVL.

The CDR3 region is CSVEDTGTYEQYF. CDR3 nucleotide sequence: TGCAGCGTTGAAGACACAGGAACCTACGAGCAGTACTTC. The V call is TRBV29-1, the J call TRBJ2-7; TRBD1 is a possible D gene (5 bases). Germline assignment: CDR1 SQVTM and CDR2 ANQGSEA. The length of the CDR3 is 13 residues. Trimming pared 0 bases from V and 2 bases from J, leaving 8 bases between.